This TCR beta chain was sequenced during a study of glioma-infiltrating T cells after dendritic cell vaccination (TCRdb year 2016). As for the study more broadly: Of the approximately 15 glioblastoma patients in the cohort, all drawn from Phase I and II dendritic cell vaccination trials, 9 were newly diagnosed and 6 had recurrent disease. Each patient got three intradermal injections of the dendritic cell vaccine, spaced at biweekly intervals, in the arm below the axilla. To make the vaccine, monocyte-derived dendritic cells were cultured for under eight days with IL-4 and GM-CSF and then pulsed overnight with autologous tumor lysate. Between the early 2000s and the early 2010s, patients were given autologous tumor lysate-pulsed dendritic cell vaccination. Survival after dendritic cell vaccination was correlated with TCR sequencing metrics such as TIL content and the overlap between tumor and blood repertoires. In glioblastoma patients vaccinated with dendritic cells, deep sequencing of TCR beta CDR3 regions served to measure the amount of tumor-infiltrating lymphocytes and to compare repertoires between tumor and blood. Findings and caveats that apply to the study as a whole: The cohort was small and heterogeneous, and full blood and tumor sets were available for few patients, with initial-recurrent tumor pairs available for even fewer patients. TCR clonality showed no direct relationship with survival, which suggests that a diverse polyclonal response may be important. The response model built on TCR overlap across three groups was characterized as speculative, with prospective validation still needed. Higher estimated pretreatment TIL content predicted longer time to progression and overall survival after dendritic cell vaccination.

Explained via the paper, the time point label denotes: after dendritic cell vaccination, including at tumor progression/relapse. Patients were selected on the basis of adequate residual fresh-frozen tumor tissue and more than two years of available survival data. Molecular status otherwise varied across the glioblastoma patients, but none of them carried an isocitrate dehydrogenase mutation. PBMC were collected before vaccination, two weeks after the third vaccination, and at tumor progression if tumor progression occurred. Genomic DNA was extracted with the Qiagen DNeasy Blood extraction Kit. The CDR3 contains 15 residues, cysteine and phenylalanine counted. Only the CDR3 DNA stays, 45 bases, in frame from base 1. Per the germline V gene (reference sequence), SSHAT is the CDR1 and FNYEAQ is the CDR2. Notes on this clone: Its antigen remains undetermined. An end of the junction does not agree with germline; a read error may underlie this.

Using the immunoSEQ assay, TCRB CDR3 regions were amplified from roughly 2.2 micrograms of genomic DNA, or from all available DNA when less than that was on hand. The multiplex PCR relied on 60 forward primers for TCR V beta segments and 13 reverse primers for J beta segments. Synthetic control templates were spiked into each sample at limiting dilution to estimate reads per starting template. Reads of 87 bp were generated by sequencing on the Illumina HiSeq System. Turning to the authors' computational methods: To remove PCR and sequencing errors, closely related sequences were merged with a nearest neighbor algorithm. TCR overlap was measured as the percentage of unique tumor TCR beta sequences also present in the same patient's peripheral blood. What TCRdb holds here is the immuneACCESS table cut down to in-frame rearrangements. Part of the clones is not present; checked against another copy, under half of the missing clones reflect an unresolved V gene, and the others are unexplained. V and J calls and clone size are those listed in that table; D and trimming were worked out from the DNA. Within this sample are tens of thousands of clones, with roughly four fifths of them counted one time only. The ten largest clones add up to around 7% of the sample.

The clonotype originates from a human donor with glioblastoma. The chain was built from TRBV7-7 and TRBJ2-7; possibly the D gene is TRBD1, per 5 matching bases. The sample in question was blood, obtained after dendritic cell vaccination. The DNA sequence follows: TGTGCTAGCAGCGACACAGGTTTGCCCCCCTACGAGCAGTACTTC. Its product reads: CASSDTGLPPYEQYF.